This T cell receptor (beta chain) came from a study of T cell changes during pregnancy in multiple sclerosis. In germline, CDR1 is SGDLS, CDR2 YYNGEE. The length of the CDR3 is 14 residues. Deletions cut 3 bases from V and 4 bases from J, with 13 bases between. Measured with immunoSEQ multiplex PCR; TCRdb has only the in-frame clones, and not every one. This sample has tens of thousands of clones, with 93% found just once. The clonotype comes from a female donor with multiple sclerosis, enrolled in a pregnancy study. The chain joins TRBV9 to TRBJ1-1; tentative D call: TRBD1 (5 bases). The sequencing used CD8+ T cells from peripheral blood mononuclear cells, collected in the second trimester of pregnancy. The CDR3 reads CASSAGGDGTEAFF. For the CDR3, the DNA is TGTGCCAGCAGCGCCGGAGGGGATGGCACTGAAGCTTTCTTT.